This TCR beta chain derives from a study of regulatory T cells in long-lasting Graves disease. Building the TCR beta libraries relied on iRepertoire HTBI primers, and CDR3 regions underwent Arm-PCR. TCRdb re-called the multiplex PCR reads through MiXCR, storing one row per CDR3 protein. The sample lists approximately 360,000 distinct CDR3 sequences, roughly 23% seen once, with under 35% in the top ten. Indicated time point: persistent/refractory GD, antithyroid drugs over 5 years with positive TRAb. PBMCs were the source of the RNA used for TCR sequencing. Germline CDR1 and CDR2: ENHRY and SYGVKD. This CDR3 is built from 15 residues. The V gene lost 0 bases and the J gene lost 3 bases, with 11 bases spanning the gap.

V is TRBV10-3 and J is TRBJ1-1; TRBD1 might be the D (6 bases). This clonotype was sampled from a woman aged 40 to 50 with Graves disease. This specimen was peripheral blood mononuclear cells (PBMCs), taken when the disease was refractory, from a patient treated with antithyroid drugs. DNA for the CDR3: TGTGCCATCAGTGAGTCGTCCAGGGGATACACTGAAGCTTTCTTT. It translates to CAISESSRGYTEAFF.